Sequencing of this T cell receptor beta chain was carried out in a study of Ad26.COV2.S vaccination and SARS-CoV-2 variants (dated by TCRdb to 2020 to 2023). Broadly, across the study: Vaccine-arm donors came from COV1001, a multicentre, randomized, double-blind, placebo-controlled phase I-IIa trial of Ad26.COV2.S in healthy adults. Investigators did not know the trial group allocation while performing experiments and assessing outcomes. The TCR-sequenced set comprised approximately 32 samples: some 19 Ad26.COV2.S vaccine recipients, 5 placebo recipients and 8 SARS-CoV-2 convalescent individuals. Sequencing of the TCRbeta repertoire served to evaluate the specificity and breadth of SARS-CoV-2-reactive T cell receptors following Ad26.COV2.S vaccination. Trial participants were randomized into five groups of five, in which low-dose or high-dose Ad26.COV2.S was given once or twice, or placebo was given on both occasions. Ad26.COV2.S was administered intramuscularly at a dose of 5x10^10 or 1x10^11 viral particles, either as one shot or as two shots given 56 days apart. Paper-wide results and their limitations: Vaccine and placebo recipients had similar non-spike TCR breadth, a finding consistent with the vaccine containing only spike. The study was not powered to compare responses between vaccine doses or regimens. According to the authors, total T cell responses may have been underestimated by the TCR breadth and depth analyses. Higher spike-specific TCR breadth was observed in Ad26.COV2.S recipients than in placebo recipients (P = 0.0014). Substantial breadth of spike-specific CD8+ and CD4+ T cell responses was reported after vaccination.

The CDR3, cysteine through phenylalanine, is 13 amino acids long. Only CDR3 DNA is held: 39 bases, read in frame from base 1. As encoded in the germline V gene, CDR1 is SGHRS while CDR2 is YFSETQ. V gives up 0 bases and J gives up 6 bases, and the segment between their germline ends measures 10 bases. TCRbeta CDR3 regions were sequenced with the immunoSEQ Assay. After extraction, genomic DNA underwent amplification by bias-controlled multiplex PCR, followed by high-throughput sequencing. Per the original workflow: To quantify the absolute abundance of each unique TCRbeta CDR3 region, sequences were collapsed and filtered. T cell fraction was estimated by normalizing TCRbeta template counts to usable DNA, with usable DNA measured through amplification of reference genes found in all nucleated cells. Repertoire TCRs were annotated as SARS-CoV-2-specific by exact matching of V gene, CDR3 amino acid sequence and J gene to a known reactive TCR set. MIRA supplied the reference SARS-CoV-2 TCR set, which was filtered for enrichment in COVID-19-positive ImmuneCODE repertoires so that public or cross-reactive TCRs were removed. Using the MIRA antigens, annotated TCRs were further analysed by specific ORF or by position within an ORF. Breadth was defined as the number of annotated unique rearrangements divided by the total number of unique productive rearrangements, and depth was defined as the summed frequency of the annotated unique rearrangements. Group comparisons of TCR breadth used two-sided Wilcoxon rank-sum tests. This is the immuneACCESS table as TCRdb keeps it, with only in-frame sequences that have V and J called. A part of the clones is gone; compared with another copy, unresolved V genes explain less than half, and the rest is unexplained. V and J calls plus clone size are reproduced from that table; the DNA served to infer D and trimming. In this sample the table shows some 480,000 clones, roughly nine tenths of which occur a single time. Over 10% of the sample lies in the top ten.

To note about this clone: There is no known antigen for this receptor. No qualities accompany the bases; no much larger clone lies one base away.

In light of the paper, this sample's treatment or condition label describes: about 20 received Ad26.COV2.S at low or high dose, single or two shots; roughly five received placebo; per-sample allocation not given. Repertoires of vaccine and placebo recipients were sequenced from samples taken on day 63 after the first injection. Cohort 1b enrolled roughly 25 adults aged 18-55 years at a single site in Boston, USA, between 29 July and 7 August 2020. Ad26.COV2.S was a replication-incompetent adenovirus type 26 vector expressing a prefusion-stabilized SARS-CoV-2 spike protein from the original Wuhan strain.

The origin of this receptor is a person aged 18-65 years who received the Ad26.COV2.S COVID-19 vaccine or a placebo. The chain couples TRBV5-1 to TRBJ2-7, with no confidently assigned D gene. This specimen consisted of peripheral blood, obtained in a trial of Ad26.COV2.S vaccine versus placebo. The nucleotides are TGCGCCAGCAGCTTGGAGCCAGTCTCCGAGCAGTACTTC. It translates as CASSLEPVSEQYF.